The TCR beta chain under discussion was sequenced for a study of blood T cell repertoires in COVID-19 (dated by TCRdb to about 2020). For the wider study: The collaborator samples originated in the United States, Italy and Spain and spanned the acute and convalescent phases of COVID-19. The prospective study material was composed of cDNA or gDNA derived from T cells, B-cell-depleted T cells, or PBMCs. Subjects who had been exposed to COVID-19, were actively infected with it, or had recovered from it provided the deeply sampled blood TCRbeta repertoires that made up the dataset. The repertoires were released in a freely available public database meant as a resource for research on the immune response to SARS-CoV-2. The samples were drawn from two sources: the first 160 participants of the ongoing ImmuneRACE study, and 1,254 subjects contributed by 6 global collaborators. Nearly every sample came with metadata listing a de-identified subject ID, COVID-19 status, age in years and sex. Where available, HLA class I and class II types were obtained from metadata supplied by the sample provider rather than from assay-based typing. Overall results and qualifications from the work: How much clinical and demographic metadata was included differed by source and by participant, and the metadata was provided uncurated.

Including cysteine and phenylalanine, the CDR3 has 15 amino acids. Only the CDR3 part of the read is kept: 45 bases, read in frame from the first base. CDR1 and CDR2 were assigned from the germline V gene as SNHLY and FYNNEI. V gives up 6 bases and J gives up 0 bases, and the segment between their germline ends measures 14 bases. About this clone: It lacks a known antigen. No base qualities exist here, and no much larger clone lies one base off it.

Collaborating institutions collected whole blood in K2EDTA tubes following their own protocols. For TCRbeta analysis, collaborators shipped samples in one of three forms: frozen whole blood, isolated PBMCs, or DNA extracted from either of those sample types. The immunoSEQ Assay, a bias-controlled multiplex PCR, was used to amplify TCRbeta CDR3 regions from genomic DNA. From the authors' description of their analysis: Within the assay, amplification of reference gene primers was used to estimate how many nucleated cells each sample contained. Sequence reads were collapsed and filtered to measure the absolute abundance of every unique TCRbeta CDR3 rearrangement. Productive Simpson clonality was computed per sample as the square root of Simpson's diversity index over productive rearrangements. TCRdb's version of the immuneACCESS table is confined to in-frame rearrangements and falls short of the full clone set. An unresolved V gene accounts for under half of the shortfall where checked; the remainder is of unknown origin. V and J calls and clone size are given by that table; D and trimming were obtained from the DNA. The sample table contains around 150,000 clones; only one count was recorded for around nine tenths of them. The leading ten clones occupy over 4.5% of the sample.

The TCR sequence derives from a human donor in a cohort sampled during active COVID-19. Here the chain combines TRBV2 and TRBJ1-1, with an unclear D gene assignment. The sequenced material came from peripheral blood. CDR3 region: CASREGPAMNTEAFF. The DNA sequence reads TGTGCCAGCAGGGAGGGCCCCGCTATGAACACTGAAGCTTTCTTT.